A single sample gave rise to the 20 T cell receptor beta chains below, sequenced in a study of blood T cell repertoires in COVID-19. Sequencing used immunoSEQ multiplex PCR; TCRdb keeps in-frame clones, though not all of them. The data show about 55,000 clones, with 86% seen just once and less than 3% held by the top ten. Specimen: peripheral blood. The receptors derive from a man older than 75 with acute or convalescent COVID-19.

V and J are TRBV16 and TRBJ1-1; D is perhaps TRBD1 (6 bases). Deletions cut 2 bases from V and 3 bases from J, with 10 bases between. Germline V gene sequence: CDR1 KGHSY, CDR2 FQNENV. This CDR3 spans 14 amino acids. CDR3: CASSQRQGHTEAFF. CDR3 coding DNA: TGTGCCAGCAGCCAACGCCAGGGGCACACTGAAGCTTTCTTT.

V usage is TRBV25-1 and J usage is TRBJ2-7; D perhaps matches TRBD1 (6 bases). The V and J ends lost 5 bases and 5 bases respectively, with 19 bases between them. This CDR3 contains 15 residues. The germline CDR1 and CDR2 sequences are MGHDK and SYGVNS. The CDR3 here is CASSTSSGTIHEQYF. As DNA, the CDR3 is TGTGCCAGCAGTACCTCCTCCGGGACAATCCACGAGCAGTACTTC.

CDR3 DNA: TGTGCCAGTAGTGGAGACCGGGGCACAGATACGCAGTATTTT. Translated, it gives CASSGDRGTDTQYF. The V call is TRBV19, the J call TRBJ2-3; no reliable D call. The CDR3 totals 14 residues. V was cut by 5 bases and J by 1 base, with 10 bases left in between. Germline V gene data show CDR1 as LNHDA and CDR2 as SQIVND (reference sequence). The full variable domain, its missing parts supplied by reference TRBV19 and TRBJ2-3, is DGGITQSPKYLFRKEGQNVTLSCEQNLNHDAMYWYRQDPGQGLRLIYYSQIVNDFQKGDIAEGYSVSREKKESFPLTVTSAQKNPTAFYLCASSGDRGTDTQYFGPGTRLTVL.

This clone has a handful of counts. J is TRBJ1-1 and V is TRBV20-1, with unresolved D. Germline values: CDR1 DFQATT, CDR2 SNEGSKA (reference sequence). The CDR3 runs 11 residues. Trimming removed 4 bases at V and 2 bases at J, with 5 bases between. The CDR3 nucleotides are TGCAGTGCTACCAGAAACACTGAAGCTTTCTTT. This gives the protein CSATRNTEAFF.

The chain carries TRBV5-1 and TRBJ2-5; 8 nucleotides match TRBD2. V trimming: 4 bases; J trimming: 2 bases; junction bases outside the gene matches: 7. Germline V gene data show CDR1 as SGHRS and CDR2 as YFSETQ. This CDR3 has 15 amino acids. The CDR3 loop is CASSPQRGGQETQYF. In DNA form, the CDR3 reads TGCGCCAGCAGCCCTCAACGGGGGGGTCAAGAGACCCAGTACTTC. The complete variable domain, with remaining parts taken from reference TRBV5-1 and TRBJ2-5, reads KAGVTQTPRYLIKTRGQQVTLSCSPISGHRSVSWYQQTPGQGLQFLFEYFSETQRNKGNFPGRFSGRQFSNSRSEMNVSTLELGDSALYLCASSPQRGGQETQYFGPGTRLLVL.

This rearrangement joins TRBV7-9 to TRBJ1-5; D is undetermined. The germline V and J ends were trimmed by 5 bases and 2 bases, with 10 bases remaining between them. Germline V gene lookup returns CDR1 SEHNR and CDR2 FQNEAQ (reference sequence). The CDR3 covers 14 residues. The CDR3 region is CASSPGEGNQPQHF. In DNA form, the CDR3 reads TGTGCCAGCAGCCCGGGAGAAGGCAATCAGCCCCAGCATTTT.

The chain has TRBV2 and TRBJ2-7, with 9 bases that match TRBD2. CDR3 length: 15 residues. The V and J ends lost 3 bases and 0 bases, in that order; junction bases with no gene match: 3. CDR1 SNHLY and CDR2 FYNNEI come from the germline V gene. Here the CDR3 reads CASSEASGNSYEQYF. The CDR3 nucleotides read TGTGCCAGCAGTGAGGCTAGCGGGAACTCCTACGAGCAGTACTTC. The variable domain in full, with the rest retrieved from reference TRBV2 and TRBJ2-7, is EPEVTQTPSHQVTQMGQEVILRCVPISNHLYFYWYRQILGQKVEFLVSFYNNEISEKSEIFDDQFSVERPDGSNFTLKIRSTKLEDSAMYFCASSEASGNSYEQYFGPGTRLTVT.

This chain uses TRBV6-2 or TRBV6-3 with TRBJ1-3; D gene ambiguous. The CDR3 runs 16 residues. V lost 4 bases to trimming and J lost 4 bases, with 17 bases between them. Looked up from germline, CDR1 is MNHEY and CDR2 is SVGEGT. The CDR3 region has the DNA TGTGCCAGCAGTTCCCCATGGGCAGGAAGAGGAAACACCATATATTTT. It specifies CASSSPWAGRGNTIYF.

V usage is TRBV4-1 and J usage is TRBJ1-1; D ambiguous. CDR3 size: 16 residues. V gave up 0 bases and J gave up 6 bases, with 17 bases separating them. Germline CDR1 MGHRA, CDR2 YSYEKL. DNA for the CDR3: TGCGCCAGCAGCCAAGATCGAGCAGGTTCGGTCGCTGAAGCTTTCTTT. It encodes CASSQDRAGSVAEAFF.

The chain has TRBV3-1 (or the pseudogene TRBV3-2) and TRBJ1-2; the D is unclear. This CDR3 region has 15 residues. CDR1 is LGHDT, CDR2 YNNKEL, per germline (reference sequence). V lost 4 bases, J lost 1 base, and 13 bases lay in between. The CDR3 region has the DNA TGTGCCAGCAGCCCATCCAGCGCGGTTAACTATGGCTACACCTTC. Protein sequence: CASSPSSAVNYGYTF.

This clone has only one observation. CDR3 sequence (DNA): TGCGCCAGCAGAGAAGCGGGGGGCACAGATACGCAGTATTTT. Amino acid sequence: CASREAGGTDTQYF. The chain employs TRBV10-2 and TRBJ2-3; 8 bases match TRBD2. With 6 bases clipped from V and 1 base from J, the junction kept 3 bases outside the gene matches. CDR1 is WSHSY, CDR2 SAAADI, per germline. This CDR3 spans 14 amino acids.

The count of this clone is one. The chain carries TRBV6-2 or TRBV6-3 and TRBJ2-1, with D perhaps TRBD1 (6 bases). With 6 bases removed from V and 9 bases from J, the gap between germline ends came to 9 bases. CDR3 length: 11 residues. Germline CDR1 is MNHEY and CDR2 is SVGEGT. The CDR3 region is CASSQGFEQFF. CDR3 coding DNA: TGTGCCAGCAGCCAGGGGTTTGAGCAGTTCTTC.

This clone has only a few counts. Within the sample, other DNA sequences also encode this same CDR3. The rearrangement joins TRBV7-2 to TRBJ1-5; tentative D call: TRBD1 (5 bases). The CDR3 spans 14 residues. Trimming removed 1 base from V and 2 bases from J, with 6 bases in between. Germline lookup yields CDR1 SGHTA and CDR2 FQGNSA. The CDR3 DNA follows: TGTGCCAGCAGCTTAGGGGGGGGCAATCAGCCCCAGCATTTT. It specifies CASSLGGGNQPQHF.

This clone was counted a single time. This chain uses TRBV19 with TRBJ2-7, with 12 bases fitting TRBD1. V dropped 6 bases and J dropped 4; count of bases not matched to a gene: 10. The CDR3 runs to 16 residues. CDR1 is LNHDA and CDR2 is SQIVND in the germline V gene (reference sequence). Here the CDR3 reads CASSRPGQGAQYEQYF. The CDR3 region has the DNA TGTGCCAGTAGCCGACCGGGACAGGGGGCGCAGTACGAGCAGTACTTC.

V is TRBV9 and J is TRBJ1-4; no firm D call. CDR1 is SGDLS, CDR2 YYNGEE, per germline. Trimming removed 0 bases from V and 4 bases from J, with 7 bases in between. The CDR3 length is 14 residues. The chain's CDR3 is CASSVGSLNEKLFF. DNA of the CDR3: TGTGCCAGCAGCGTAGGCAGTCTTAATGAAAAACTGTTTTTT.

The chain employs TRBV19 and TRBJ2-1; 7 nucleotides match TRBD2. Germline lookup yields CDR1 LNHDA and CDR2 SQIVND (reference sequence). This CDR3 is 17 amino acids long. The junction had 11 bases not matched to a gene; V was cut back by 2 bases and J by 4 bases. The CDR3: CASSIPLGEGWYNEQFF. CDR3 nucleotides: TGTGCCAGTAGTATACCCCTCGGGGAGGGATGGTACAATGAGCAGTTCTTC.

This chain joins TRBV27 and TRBJ2-3; 10 bases are shared with TRBD2. Losses at the gene ends were 5 bases for V and 7 bases for J; bases not matched to a gene: 6. The CDR3 totals 14 residues. The V gene's germline CDR1 is MNHEY and CDR2 SMNVEV (reference sequence). CDR3 nucleotides: TGTGCCAGCAGTCTAGCGGGGGTAGATTATACGCAGTATTTT. It encodes CASSLAGVDYTQYF.

Only one count was recorded for this clone. The chain recombines TRBV7-9 with TRBJ2-3; D gene uncertain. The CDR3 contains 13 residues. The germline V gene encodes CDR1 SEHNR and CDR2 FQNEAQ (reference sequence). Trimming left V 2 bases short and J 5 bases short, with 8 bases between. CDR3 DNA sequence: TGTGCCAGCAGCTTAAAATCTGTAGATACGCAGTATTTT. This encodes CASSLKSVDTQYF.

The rearrangement joins TRBV6-4 to TRBJ2-3; D possibly corresponds to TRBD2 (5 bases). The length of the CDR3 is 11 residues. The germline gives CDR1 MRHNA, CDR2 SNTAGT. V shed 4 bases and J shed 7 bases, with 6 bases lying between them. The CDR3 spells CASSAGNTQYF. DNA of the CDR3: TGTGCCAGCAGTGCCGGGAATACGCAGTATTTT.

CDR3 protein: CASSQLSGDGELFF. In nucleotides, the CDR3 is TGCGCCAGCAGCCAACTGAGCGGGGACGGGGAGCTGTTTTTT. The chain carries TRBV4-3 and TRBJ2-2; TRBD2 agrees at 7 bases. CDR3 length: 14 residues. Trimming cost V 2 bases and J 7 bases; bases outside gene matches: 4. Germline V gene lookup returns CDR1 LGHNA and CDR2 YSLEER.